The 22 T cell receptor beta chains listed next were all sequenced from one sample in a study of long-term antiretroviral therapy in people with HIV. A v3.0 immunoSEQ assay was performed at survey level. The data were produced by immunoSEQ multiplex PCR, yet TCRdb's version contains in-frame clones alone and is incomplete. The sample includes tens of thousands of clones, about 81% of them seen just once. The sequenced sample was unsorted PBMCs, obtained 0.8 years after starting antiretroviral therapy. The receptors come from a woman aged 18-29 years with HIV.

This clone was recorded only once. Here the CDR3 reads CASSQEVAVGHEQFF. CDR3 nucleotides: TGTGCCAGCAGCCAAGAGGTTGCGGTTGGCCATGAGCAGTTCTTC. The gene calls are TRBV14 and TRBJ2-1; D gene unclear. The CDR3 loop spans 15 amino acids. Between the trimmed V and J ends, which lost 0 bases and 8 bases, there was a span of 14 bases. Germline CDR1 reads SGHDN; CDR2 reads FVKESK.

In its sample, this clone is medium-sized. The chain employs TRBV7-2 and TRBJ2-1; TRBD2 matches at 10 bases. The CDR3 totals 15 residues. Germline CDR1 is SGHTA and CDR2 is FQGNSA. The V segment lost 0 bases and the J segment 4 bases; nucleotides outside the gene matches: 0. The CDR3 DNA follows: TGTGCCAGCAGCTTAGCAGCGGGAGGGTACAATGAGCAGTTCTTC. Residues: CASSLAAGGYNEQFF.

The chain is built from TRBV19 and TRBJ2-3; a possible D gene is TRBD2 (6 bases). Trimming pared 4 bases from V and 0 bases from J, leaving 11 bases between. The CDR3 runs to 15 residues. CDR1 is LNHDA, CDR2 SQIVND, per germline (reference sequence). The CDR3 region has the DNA TGTGCCAGTAGTACGACCGGGACTAGCACAGATACGCAGTATTTT. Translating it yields CASSTTGTSTDTQYF.

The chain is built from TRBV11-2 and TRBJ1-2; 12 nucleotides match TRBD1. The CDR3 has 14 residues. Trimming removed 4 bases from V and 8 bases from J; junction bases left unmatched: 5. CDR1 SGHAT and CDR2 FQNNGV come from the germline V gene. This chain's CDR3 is CASSYPGTGGGYTF. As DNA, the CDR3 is TGTGCCAGCAGCTACCCCGGGACAGGGGGCGGCTACACCTTC. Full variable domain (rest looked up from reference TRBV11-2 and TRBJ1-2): EAGVAQSPRYKIIEKRQSVAFWCNPISGHATLYWYQQILGQGPKLLIQFQNNGVVDDSQLPKDRFSAERLKGVDSTLKIQPAKLEDSAVYLCASSYPGTGGGYTFGSGTRLTVV.

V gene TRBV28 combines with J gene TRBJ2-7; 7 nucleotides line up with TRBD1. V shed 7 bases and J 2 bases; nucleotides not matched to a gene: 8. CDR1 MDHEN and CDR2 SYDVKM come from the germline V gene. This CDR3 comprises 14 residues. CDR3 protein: CASTPSTGPYEQYF. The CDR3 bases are TGTGCCAGCACTCCTTCGACAGGGCCCTACGAGCAGTACTTC.

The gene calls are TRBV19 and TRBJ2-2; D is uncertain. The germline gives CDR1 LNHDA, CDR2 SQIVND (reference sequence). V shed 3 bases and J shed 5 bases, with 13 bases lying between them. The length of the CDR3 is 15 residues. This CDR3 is CASSIGQLPTGELFF. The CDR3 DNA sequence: TGTGCCAGTAGTATTGGGCAGCTACCAACCGGGGAGCTGTTTTTT.

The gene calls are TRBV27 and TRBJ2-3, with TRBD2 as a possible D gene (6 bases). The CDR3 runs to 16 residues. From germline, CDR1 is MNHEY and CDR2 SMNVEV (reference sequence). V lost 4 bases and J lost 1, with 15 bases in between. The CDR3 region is CASSSLGRDGTDTQYF. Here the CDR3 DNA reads TGTGCCAGCAGTTCCTTAGGGCGGGACGGCACAGATACGCAGTATTTT.

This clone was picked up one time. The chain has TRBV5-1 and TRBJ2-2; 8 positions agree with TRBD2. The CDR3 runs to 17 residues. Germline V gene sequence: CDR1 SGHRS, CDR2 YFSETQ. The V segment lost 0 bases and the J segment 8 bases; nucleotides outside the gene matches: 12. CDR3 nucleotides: TGCGCCAGCAGCTTGGCCAGGGGAGCGGGAGTGTCGGGGGAGCTGTTTTTT. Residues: CASSLARGAGVSGELFF.

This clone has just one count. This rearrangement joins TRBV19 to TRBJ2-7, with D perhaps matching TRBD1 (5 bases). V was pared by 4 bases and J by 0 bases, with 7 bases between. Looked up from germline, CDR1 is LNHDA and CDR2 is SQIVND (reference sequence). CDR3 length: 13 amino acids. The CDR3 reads CASSRGSSYEQYF. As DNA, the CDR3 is TGTGCCAGTAGTAGGGGCAGCTCCTACGAGCAGTACTTC.

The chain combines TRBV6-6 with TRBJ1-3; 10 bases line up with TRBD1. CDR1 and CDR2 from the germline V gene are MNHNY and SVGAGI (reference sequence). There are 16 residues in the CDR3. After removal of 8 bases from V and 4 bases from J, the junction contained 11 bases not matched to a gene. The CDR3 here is CASAERGQGSGNTIYF. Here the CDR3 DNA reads TGTGCCAGCGCCGAACGGGGACAGGGGAGCGGAAACACCATATATTTT.

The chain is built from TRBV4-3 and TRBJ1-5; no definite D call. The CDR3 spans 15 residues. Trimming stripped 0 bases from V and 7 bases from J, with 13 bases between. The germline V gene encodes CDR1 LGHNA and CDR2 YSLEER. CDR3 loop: CASSQDRQGWQPQHF. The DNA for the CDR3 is TGCGCCAGCAGCCAAGATCGGCAAGGGTGGCAGCCCCAGCATTTT.

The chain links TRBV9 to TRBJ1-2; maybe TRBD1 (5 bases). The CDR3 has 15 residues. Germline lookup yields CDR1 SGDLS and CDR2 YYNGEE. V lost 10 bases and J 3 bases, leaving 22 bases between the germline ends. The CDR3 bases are TGTGCCTCTGCATTTCGGGAGGAAGGGGACTATGGCTACACCTTC. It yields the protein CASAFREEGDYGYTF.

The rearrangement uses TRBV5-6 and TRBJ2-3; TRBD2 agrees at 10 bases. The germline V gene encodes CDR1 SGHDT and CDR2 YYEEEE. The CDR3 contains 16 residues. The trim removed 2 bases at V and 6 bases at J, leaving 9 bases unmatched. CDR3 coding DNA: TGTGCCAGCAGCTTATTCCTAGCGGGAGTGGGGGATACGCAGTATTTT. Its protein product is CASSLFLAGVGDTQYF.

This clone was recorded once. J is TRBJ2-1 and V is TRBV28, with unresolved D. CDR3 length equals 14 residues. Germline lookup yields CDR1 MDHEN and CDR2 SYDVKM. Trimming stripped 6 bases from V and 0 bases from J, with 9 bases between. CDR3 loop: CASRNGPSYNEQFF. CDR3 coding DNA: TGTGCCAGCAGAAATGGGCCCTCCTACAATGAGCAGTTCTTC.

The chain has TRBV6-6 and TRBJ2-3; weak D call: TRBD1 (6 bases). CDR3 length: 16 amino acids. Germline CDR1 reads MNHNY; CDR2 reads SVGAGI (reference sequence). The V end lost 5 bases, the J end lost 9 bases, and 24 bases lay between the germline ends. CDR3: CASSPSGHSLGGTQYF. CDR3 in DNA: TGTGCCAGCAGTCCGTCGGGACACAGCTTAGGTGGGACGCAGTATTTT.

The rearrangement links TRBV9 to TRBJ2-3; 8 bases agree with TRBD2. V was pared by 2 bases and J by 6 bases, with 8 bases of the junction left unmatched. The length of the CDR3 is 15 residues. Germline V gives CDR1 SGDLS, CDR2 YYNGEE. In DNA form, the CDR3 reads TGTGCCAGCAGCGTCAGCGGGAGAGGGCCGGATACGCAGTATTTT. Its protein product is CASSVSGRGPDTQYF.

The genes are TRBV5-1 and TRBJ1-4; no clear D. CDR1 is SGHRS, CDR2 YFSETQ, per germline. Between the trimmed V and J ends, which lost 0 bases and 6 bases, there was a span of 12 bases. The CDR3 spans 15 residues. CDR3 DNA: TGCGCCAGCAGCTTGGGGGTCTATGGGGATGAAAAACTGTTTTTT. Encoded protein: CASSLGVYGDEKLFF.

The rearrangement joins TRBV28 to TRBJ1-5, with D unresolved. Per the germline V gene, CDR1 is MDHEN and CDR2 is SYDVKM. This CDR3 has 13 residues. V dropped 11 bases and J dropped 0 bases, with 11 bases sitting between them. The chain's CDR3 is CASKTHSNQPQHF. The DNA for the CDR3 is TGTGCCTCTAAGACTCATAGCAATCAGCCCCAGCATTTT.

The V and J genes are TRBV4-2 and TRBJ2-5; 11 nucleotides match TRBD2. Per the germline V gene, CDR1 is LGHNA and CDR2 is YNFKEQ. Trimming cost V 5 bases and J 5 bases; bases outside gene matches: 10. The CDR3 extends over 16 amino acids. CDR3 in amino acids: CASSALAGGPGETQYF. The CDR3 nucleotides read TGTGCCAGCAGCGCATTAGCGGGAGGGCCGGGTGAGACCCAGTACTTC.

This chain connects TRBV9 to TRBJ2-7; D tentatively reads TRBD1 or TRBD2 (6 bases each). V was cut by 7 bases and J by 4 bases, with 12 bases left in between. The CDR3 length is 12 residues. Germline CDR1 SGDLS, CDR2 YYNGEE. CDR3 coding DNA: TGTGCCAGCGCTTCGGGGGCTTACGAGCAGTACTTC. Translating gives CASASGAYEQYF.

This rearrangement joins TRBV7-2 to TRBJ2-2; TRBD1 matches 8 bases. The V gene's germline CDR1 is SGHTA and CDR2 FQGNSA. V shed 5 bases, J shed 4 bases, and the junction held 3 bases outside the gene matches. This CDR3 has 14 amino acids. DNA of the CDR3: TGTGCCAGCAGCCGCGACAGGGGCACCGGGGAGCTGTTTTTT. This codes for CASSRDRGTGELFF.

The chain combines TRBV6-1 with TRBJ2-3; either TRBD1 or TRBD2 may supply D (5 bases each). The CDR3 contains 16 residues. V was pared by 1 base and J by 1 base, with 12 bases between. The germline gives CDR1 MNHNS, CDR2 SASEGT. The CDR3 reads CASSEGAVGGTDTQYF. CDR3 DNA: TGTGCCAGCAGTGAAGGGGCAGTGGGGGGCACAGATACGCAGTATTTT.